The 25 T cell receptor beta chains below all came from one sample that was sequenced in a study of OX40 agonist ivuxolimab in advanced cancers. The protocol was immunoSEQ multiplex PCR, while the TCRdb copy is restricted to in-frame clones and leaves out a portion. Altogether about 79,000 clones are present, around 92% being singletons, with the ten largest covering approximately 11%. The material sequenced was CD4+ or CD8+ T cells sorted from blood, taken in a trial of the OX40 agonist ivuxolimab. The receptors derive from an adult with an advanced solid tumor such as melanoma, head and neck, liver or kidney cancer.

This clone was detected only once. The chain is built from TRBV7-8 and TRBJ1-5, with a weak D call TRBD1 (6 bases). Per germline, CDR1 SGHVS and CDR2 FQNEAQ. The CDR3 totals 15 residues. V lost 5 bases to trimming and J lost 0 bases, with 11 bases between them. As DNA, the CDR3 is TGTGCCAGCAGCCCTGGGACACCTAGCAATCAGCCCCAGCATTTT. Its translation is CASSPGTPSNQPQHF.

The chain couples TRBV4-1 to TRBJ2-1; 9 nucleotides line up with TRBD2. The CDR3 runs to 17 residues. V trimming: 0 bases; J trimming: 0 bases; junction bases outside the gene matches: 3. Germline V gives CDR1 MGHRA, CDR2 YSYEKL. Here the CDR3 reads CASSQDGGGASYNEQFF. Here the CDR3 DNA reads TGCGCCAGCAGCCAAGATGGCGGGGGGGCCTCCTACAATGAGCAGTTCTTC.

This clone was detected once. The rearrangement uses TRBV11-2 and TRBJ1-3; the match to TRBD1 covers 7 bases. This CDR3 has 15 amino acids. Germline CDR1 reads SGHAT; CDR2 reads FQNNGV. V was pared by 3 bases and J by 10 bases, with 12 bases of the junction left unmatched. CDR3 in DNA: TGTGCCAGCAGCTTTGAGACAGGGCCGCGGTCTACCATATATTTT. Protein: CASSFETGPRSTIYF.

This clone was counted once. J is TRBJ1-2 and V is TRBV27; 7 bases agree with TRBD1. The trim removed 5 bases at V and 3 bases at J, leaving 9 bases unmatched. In germline, CDR1 is MNHEY, CDR2 SMNVEV (reference sequence). This CDR3 is 15 amino acids long. The CDR3 bases are TGTGCCAGCAGTCCCCGGACAGGACGTCACTATGGCTACACCTTC. Translated: CASSPRTGRHYGYTF.

The chain employs TRBV30 and TRBJ1-5; D is uncertain. The CDR3 sequence is 15 residues long. In germline, CDR1 is GTSNPN, CDR2 SVGIG (reference sequence). The V end lost 4 bases, the J end lost 0 bases, and 13 bases lay between the germline ends. CDR3 nucleotide sequence: TGTGCCTGGAATGTCGGAGTTTATAGCAATCAGCCCCAGCATTTT. It codes for CAWNVGVYSNQPQHF.

The J gene is TRBJ1-1, the V gene TRBV7-2, with D uncertain. The V end lost 1 base, the J end lost 1 base, and 7 bases lay between the germline ends. CDR1 SGHTA and CDR2 FQGNSA come from the germline V gene. The CDR3 is made up of 14 amino acids. CDR3 coding DNA: TGTGCCAGCAGCTTAGAAAGGTGGAACACTGAAGCTTTCTTT. It yields the protein CASSLERWNTEAFF.

The count of this clone is one. The chain links TRBV11-2 to TRBJ1-2; weak D call: TRBD1 (5 bases). V lost 7 bases and J 3 bases, leaving 18 bases between the germline ends. This CDR3 spans 15 amino acids. Germline values: CDR1 SGHAT, CDR2 FQNNGV. The CDR3 loop reads CASNLGPYSHYGYTF. The CDR3 DNA sequence: TGTGCCAGCAATCTGGGACCCTACAGTCACTATGGCTACACCTTC.

This chain connects TRBV10-2 to TRBJ1-1, with 10 nucleotides matching TRBD1. Trimming took 7 bases from V and 0 from J; bases not matched to a gene: 14. CDR1 is WSHSY, CDR2 SAAADI, per germline. This CDR3 is 18 amino acids long. The CDR3 sequence is CASNKPGQGPSMNTEAFF. In nucleotides, the CDR3 is TGCGCCAGCAATAAACCGGGACAGGGGCCATCCATGAACACTGAAGCTTTCTTT.

The V and J genes are TRBV10-1 and TRBJ2-2; D remains unclear. The germline V gene encodes CDR1 WNHNN and CDR2 SYGVQD (reference sequence). The CDR3 contains 15 residues. Trimming cost V 0 bases and J 6 bases, with 11 bases left between them. The CDR3 loop reads CASSESVFGAGELFF. The DNA of the CDR3 is TGCGCCAGCAGTGAGTCAGTCTTTGGGGCCGGGGAGCTGTTTTTT.

J is TRBJ2-7 and V is TRBV19; weak D call: TRBD2 (6 bases). The CDR3 loop spans 17 amino acids. Trimming took off 1 base at V and 8 bases at J, with 24 bases between the two ends. Germline CDR1 LNHDA, CDR2 SQIVND (reference sequence). In DNA form, the CDR3 reads TGTGCCAGTAGTATAGTGTGGACTAACGGCGAGGTTCTTCAGCAGTACTTC. The encoded protein is CASSIVWTNGEVLQQYF.

This sequence joins TRBV5-1 and TRBJ2-3, with 9 bases lining up with TRBD1. J was trimmed by 4 bases and V by 3 bases; bases with no gene match: 3. This CDR3 region has 14 residues. The germline V gene has CDR1 SGHRS and CDR2 YFSETQ. CDR3 region: CASSSGQGADTQYF. The CDR3 bases are TGCGCCAGCAGCTCGGGACAGGGAGCAGATACGCAGTATTTT.

The chain uses TRBV19 and TRBJ1-4; D is ambiguous. Germline CDR1 is LNHDA and CDR2 is SQIVND (reference sequence). Trimming shortened V by 5 bases and J by 3 bases, and 13 bases separated the two germline ends. This CDR3 region has 15 residues. CDR3: CASSGKVWANEKLFF. The CDR3 DNA reads TGTGCCAGTAGTGGAAAGGTCTGGGCTAATGAAAAACTGTTTTTT.

In DNA form, the CDR3 reads TGTGCCAGCAGTACAAAGACAGGGATTACCGGGGAGCTGTTTTTT. Translating gives CASSTKTGITGELFF. The chain carries TRBV6-5 and TRBJ2-2; 7 bases fit TRBD1. Germline V lookup: CDR1 MNHEY, CDR2 SVGAGI. V lost 5 bases to trimming and J lost 5 bases; unmatched junction nucleotides: 8. CDR3 length: 15 amino acids.

The chain recombines TRBV13 with TRBJ2-1; TRBD2 agrees at 7 bases. The CDR3 has 16 residues. J lost 0 bases, V lost 7 bases, and 9 bases had no gene match. Germline-derived CDR1 and CDR2 are PRHDT and FYEKMQ (reference sequence). The CDR3 loop reads CASIGRGQGSYNEQFF. In DNA form, the CDR3 reads TGTGCCAGCATAGGGAGGGGTCAGGGCTCCTACAATGAGCAGTTCTTC.

V gene TRBV5-1 combines with J gene TRBJ2-1; no definite D call. The CDR3 length is 15 residues. V lost 0 bases and J lost 5, with 12 bases in between. Germline V CDR1 and CDR2: SGHRS, YFSETQ. The DNA for the CDR3 is TGCGCCAGCAGCTTGGGGGCGGCTTCAGACAATGAGCAGTTCTTC. This sequence encodes CASSLGAASDNEQFF.

This chain connects TRBV30 to TRBJ1-1; 8 nucleotides agree with TRBD1. The length of the CDR3 is 15 residues. V dropped 0 bases and J dropped 4; count of bases not matched to a gene: 7. CDR1 and CDR2 (germline): GTSNPN, SVGIG (reference sequence). CDR3 DNA sequence: TGTGCCTGGAGTGTCGCGGCAGGGGGCTTCACTGAAGCTTTCTTT. This sequence encodes CAWSVAAGGFTEAFF.

The chain uses TRBV27 and TRBJ1-2; 9 bases align to TRBD1. The CDR3 is 14 amino acids. Looked up from germline, CDR1 is MNHEY and CDR2 is SMNVEV (reference sequence). V lost 3 bases to trimming and J lost 4 bases; unmatched junction nucleotides: 3. The CDR3 DNA is TGTGCCAGCAGTTTCGGGACAGGGAGCTATGGCTACACCTTC. Translated, it gives CASSFGTGSYGYTF.

The rearrangement uses TRBV7-6 and TRBJ2-3, with 7 bases lining up with TRBD1. This CDR3 is 15 amino acids long. Trimming removed 0 bases from V and 5 bases from J; junction bases left unmatched: 5. CDR1 and CDR2 (germline): SGHVS, FNYEAQ. CDR3 in amino acids: CASSLAGGSGDTQYF. In DNA, the CDR3 is TGTGCCAGCAGCTTAGCAGGGGGCTCGGGAGATACGCAGTATTTT.

This clone was seen once. The V gene is TRBV6-1, the J gene TRBJ2-7, with TRBD1 matching 10 bases. The CDR3 contains 14 residues. J was trimmed by 2 bases and V by 7 bases; bases with no gene match: 5. CDR1 and CDR2 (germline): MNHNS, SASEGT. For the CDR3, the DNA is TGTGCCAGCAATACCGGGACAGGGGCCTACGAGCAGTACTTC. Protein product: CASNTGTGAYEQYF.

This chain's CDR3 is CASSVTGSQETQYF. The CDR3 region has the DNA TGTGCCAGCAGCGTAACAGGGTCCCAAGAGACCCAGTACTTC. This sequence joins TRBV9 and TRBJ2-5, with D possibly being TRBD1 (6 bases). V lost 1 base to trimming and J lost 1 base, with 8 bases between them. From germline, CDR1 is SGDLS and CDR2 YYNGEE. This CDR3 comprises 14 residues.

This clone occurred a few times. The chain has TRBV9 and TRBJ1-2; TRBD1 matches 9 bases. The V segment lost 0 bases and the J segment 3 bases; nucleotides outside the gene matches: 9. Germline V gene lookup returns CDR1 SGDLS and CDR2 YYNGEE. The CDR3 consists of 17 residues. CDR3: CASSVVTGDREDYGYTF. The DNA for the CDR3 is TGTGCCAGCAGCGTAGTGACTGGGGACAGGGAAGACTATGGCTACACCTTC. The full variable domain, in which reference TRBV9 and TRBJ1-2 provide the parts outside the CDR3, is DSGVTQTPKHLITATGQRVTLRCSPRSGDLSVYWYQQSLDQGLQFLIQYYNGEERAKGNILERFSAQQFPDLHSELNLSSLELGDSALYFCASSVVTGDREDYGYTFGSGTRLTVV.

The chain carries TRBV18 and TRBJ2-5; 12 nucleotides agree with TRBD2. Unmatched junction bases numbered 0, after V lost 0 bases and J lost 4 bases. The CDR3 loop spans 15 amino acids. CDR1 is KGHSH, CDR2 LQKENI, per germline. The CDR3 coding sequence is TGTGCCAGCTCACCACCACTAGCGGGGGGAGAGACCCAGTACTTC. Translated, it gives CASSPPLAGGETQYF.

The chain combines TRBV4-3 with TRBJ2-5; TRBD1 aligns across 7 bases. The CDR3 is 16 residues long. Germline values: CDR1 LGHNA, CDR2 YSLEER. The V segment lost 1 base and the J segment 5 bases; nucleotides outside the gene matches: 10. The CDR3: CASSQVGTTGSETQYF. The CDR3, as DNA: TGCGCCAGCAGCCAAGTGGGGACGACAGGGTCCGAGACCCAGTACTTC.

The genes are TRBV14 and TRBJ2-1; D is ambiguous. Trimming cost V 3 bases and J 2 bases, with 11 bases left between them. Germline V gene sequence: CDR1 SGHDN, CDR2 FVKESK. The CDR3 is made up of 15 amino acids. DNA of the CDR3: TGTGCCAGCAGCCATTACAGCCGGCCCTACAATGAGCAGTTCTTC. Translating gives CASSHYSRPYNEQFF.

This sequence joins TRBV23-1 and TRBJ2-5; 10 bases fit TRBD2. TRBV23-1 is reported as an ORF; its role is uncertain. With V trimmed by 7 bases and J by 4 bases, 12 bases remained unmatched. The CDR3 has 16 residues. CDR3 amino acids: CASNRPAGGPGETQYF. CDR3 DNA: TGCGCCAGCAACCGCCCAGCGGGGGGGCCCGGAGAGACCCAGTACTTC.